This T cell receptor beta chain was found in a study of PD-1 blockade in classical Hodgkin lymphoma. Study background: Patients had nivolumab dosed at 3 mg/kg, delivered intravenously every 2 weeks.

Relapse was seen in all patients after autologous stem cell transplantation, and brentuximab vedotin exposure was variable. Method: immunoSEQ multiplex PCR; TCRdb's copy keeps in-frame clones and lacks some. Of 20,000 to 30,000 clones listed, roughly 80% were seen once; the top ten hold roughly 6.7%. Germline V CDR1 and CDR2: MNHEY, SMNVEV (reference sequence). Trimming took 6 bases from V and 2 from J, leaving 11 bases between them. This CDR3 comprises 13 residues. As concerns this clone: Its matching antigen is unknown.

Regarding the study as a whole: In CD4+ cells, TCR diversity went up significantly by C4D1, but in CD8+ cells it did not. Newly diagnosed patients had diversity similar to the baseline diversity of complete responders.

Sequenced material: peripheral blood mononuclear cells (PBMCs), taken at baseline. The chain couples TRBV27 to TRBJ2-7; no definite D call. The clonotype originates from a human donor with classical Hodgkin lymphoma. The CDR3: CASSGRRTYEQYF. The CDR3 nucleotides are TGTGCCAGCAGCGGACGCCGAACCTACGAGCAGTACTTC.